This T cell receptor (beta chain) is drawn from a study of T cell responses to AZD1222 COVID-19 vaccine. Germline CDR1 SGHVS, CDR2 FQNEAQ. The CDR3 loop spans 13 amino acids. With 6 bases removed from V and 2 bases from J, the gap between germline ends came to 11 bases. Repertoires were generated with immunoSEQ multiplex PCR, while TCRdb's copy carries only in-frame clones and drops some. The sample has approximately 150,000 clones, roughly 90% seen once. V usage is TRBV7-8 and J usage is TRBJ2-7; D might be TRBD2 (5 bases). The TCR comes from an adult who received the AZD1222 COVID-19 vaccine. Specimen: peripheral blood, collected 28 days after the second AZD1222 dose. The CDR3 nucleotides read TGTGCCAGCAGGGGCGGGCGAACCTACGAGCAGTACTTC. It translates to CASRGGRTYEQYF.